This entry is about one T cell receptor (beta chain). Its specificity is not known. The sample is drawn from a study of CD8 T cells in Susac syndrome. Study results and caveats: Clonal expansion was missing from Susac syndrome CD4+ T cell repertoires.

Random hexamers served to reverse transcribe roughly 0.5 to 1 ug RNA. TCRdb used MiXCR to reprocess the immunoSEQ multiplex PCR reads, holding one entry per CDR3 protein. There are about 150,000 distinct CDR3 sequences in the sample; 90% to 96% occur only once, and approximately 0.08% lies in the top ten. Germline V gives CDR1 SQVTM, CDR2 ANQGSEA. V lost 6 bases, J lost 3 bases, and 12 bases lay in between. This CDR3 is built from 13 residues. This TCR came from a human donor with Susac syndrome. The chain has TRBV29-1 and TRBJ2-1; D perhaps matches TRBD2 (7 bases). Sequencing used CD4+ T cells from PBMCs. The CDR3 protein is CSVGGGYYNEQFF. CDR3 DNA: TGCAGCGTGGGGGGGGGCTACTACAATGAGCAGTTCTTC.